The 17 T cell receptor beta chains given below trace back to one sample, sequenced in a study of cytomegalovirus exposure and HLA in healthy donors. With 60 Vbeta and 13 Jbeta primers, the PCR was carried out. The protocol was immunoSEQ multiplex PCR, while the TCRdb copy is restricted to in-frame clones and leaves out a portion. The table shows hundreds of thousands of clones, with 72% occurring only once. The sample comprised PBMCs. Every receptor here comes from a female donor in good health and CMV-seronegative.

Only a few counts were recorded for this clone. The chain links TRBV7-9 to TRBJ2-1; no firm D call. The CDR3 spans 16 residues. V lost 0 bases to trimming and J lost 1 base, with 10 bases between them. Germline assignment: CDR1 SEHNR and CDR2 FQNEAQ (reference sequence). The chain's CDR3 is CASSLAARLSYNEQFF. CDR3 DNA: TGTGCCAGCAGCTTAGCCGCGAGGTTATCCTACAATGAGCAGTTCTTC.

This clone has more than one count but fewer than ten. The rearrangement joins TRBV30 to TRBJ2-7; 7 nucleotides agree with TRBD2. J gave up 1 base and V 3 bases, and 6 bases lay outside the gene matches. The germline V gene encodes CDR1 GTSNPN and CDR2 SVGIG (reference sequence). CDR3 length: 14 amino acids. The chain's CDR3 is CAWRGSGRSYEQYF. CDR3 coding DNA: TGTGCCTGGAGAGGTAGCGGGCGTTCCTACGAGCAGTACTTC.

Notes on this clone: The junction departs from germline at one end; a sequencing error may be responsible. This chain uses TRBV9 with TRBJ2-7; D possibly corresponds to TRBD2 (6 bases). CDR1 is SGDLS, CDR2 YYNGEE, per germline. The CDR3 is 11 residues long. The CDR3 region has the DNA TGTGCCAGCAGCCCGGAGGGCCGCCGGGGCTTC. Encoded protein: CASSPEGRRGF.

This clone was seen a handful of times. V gene TRBV5-6 combines with J gene TRBJ2-2; D is unresolved. Germline V gives CDR1 SGHDT, CDR2 YYEEEE. The CDR3 contains 14 residues. V dropped 0 bases and J dropped 5 bases, with 8 bases sitting between them. CDR3 bases: TGTGCCAGCAGCTTGGGACACATGACCGGGGAGCTGTTTTTT. Its protein is CASSLGHMTGELFF.

This chain joins TRBV4-1 and TRBJ2-7; D gene unclear. This CDR3 contains 15 residues. Trimming took 0 bases from V and 4 from J, leaving 13 bases between them. The germline gives CDR1 MGHRA, CDR2 YSYEKL. This CDR3 reads CASSQDTTKTYEQYF. DNA of the CDR3: TGCGCCAGCAGCCAAGATACTACGAAAACATACGAGCAGTACTTC.

The gene calls are TRBV5-1 and TRBJ2-2; TRBD1 is a possible D gene (6 bases). Germline V lookup: CDR1 SGHRS, CDR2 YFSETQ. There are 14 residues in the CDR3. V was trimmed by 4 bases and J by 1 base, leaving 8 bases between them. CDR3 DNA sequence: TGCGCCAGCAGCCAGGGACAGAACACCGGGGAGCTGTTTTTT. This codes for CASSQGQNTGELFF.

V and J are TRBV30 and TRBJ2-5; 13 bases match TRBD2. Germline V CDR1 and CDR2: GTSNPN, SVGIG (reference sequence). V trimming: 5 bases; J trimming: 2 bases; junction bases outside the gene matches: 17. This CDR3 is built from 19 residues. CDR3 bases: TGTGCCTGGCCTAAAAGACGACTAGCGGGAGGCCAAGAACAAGAGACCCAGTACTTC. This codes for CAWPKRRLAGGQEQETQYF. Variable domain in full (rest from reference TRBV30 and TRBJ2-5): SQTIHQWPATLVQPVGSPLSLECTVEGTSNPNLYWYRQAAGRGLQLLFYSVGIGQISSEVPQNLSASRPQDRQFILSSKKLLLSDSGFYLCAWPKRRLAGGQEQETQYFGPGTRLLVL.

This clone was found a few times. The gene calls are TRBV7-8 and TRBJ2-7; D gene unclear. The CDR3 sequence is 14 residues long. The germline V and J ends were trimmed by 5 bases and 2 bases, with 13 bases remaining between them. CDR1 and CDR2 (germline): SGHVS, FQNEAQ. Here the CDR3 reads CASSTTRSPYEQYF. The CDR3 DNA is TGTGCCAGCAGCACCACCAGGTCCCCCTACGAGCAGTACTTC.

This chain uses TRBV10-3 with TRBJ1-1; 10 bases are shared with TRBD1. CDR3 length: 15 amino acids. With 6 bases clipped from V and 4 bases from J, the junction kept 8 bases outside the gene matches. Germline V gives CDR1 ENHRY, CDR2 SYGVKD. The CDR3: CAIRGDRGVSTEAFF. For the CDR3, the DNA is TGTGCCATCAGGGGGGACAGGGGAGTGAGCACTGAAGCTTTCTTT.

This sequence joins TRBV19 and TRBJ1-5; perhaps TRBD1 as D (6 bases). This CDR3 region has 15 residues. V shed 5 bases and J shed 10 bases, with 21 bases lying between them. Germline V gene data show CDR1 as LNHDA and CDR2 as SQIVND (reference sequence). CDR3 residues: CASSDGEGRGVPQHF. In DNA form, the CDR3 reads TGTGCCAGTAGTGACGGGGAGGGGAGGGGGGTACCCCAGCATTTT.

The chain carries TRBV7-9 and TRBJ2-7; 10 bases are shared with TRBD1. CDR1 SEHNR and CDR2 FQNEAQ come from the germline V gene (reference sequence). The junction had 17 bases not matched to a gene; V was cut back by 5 bases and J by 4 bases. The CDR3 contains 18 residues. The CDR3 DNA is TGTGCCAGCAGCCTCCCTTCTTTCGGGACAGGGGATATGTACGAGCAGTACTTC. Its protein product is CASSLPSFGTGDMYEQYF.

J is TRBJ1-1 and V is TRBV4-2; D is undetermined. The germline CDR1 and CDR2 sequences are LGHNA and YNFKEQ. The CDR3 extends over 13 amino acids. Deletions cut 2 bases from V and 1 base from J, with 5 bases between. CDR3 coding DNA: TGTGCCAGCAGCCAATTGAGGAACACTGAAGCTTTCTTT. This sequence encodes CASSQLRNTEAFF.

J is TRBJ1-1 and V is TRBV6-1, with 8 bases fitting TRBD1. Germline assignment: CDR1 MNHNS and CDR2 SASEGT. The CDR3 is 17 amino acids. The J segment lost 5 bases and the V segment lost 0 bases, leaving 11 bases of the junction unmatched. The CDR3 DNA reads as TGTGCCAGCAGTGAAGCCTGGCGGGACAGGCGTTTTACTGAAGCTTTCTTT. Its translation: CASSEAWRDRRFTEAFF.

The V call is TRBV5-1, the J call TRBJ2-7, with 16 bases that match TRBD2. The CDR3 loop spans 16 amino acids. V trimming: 4 bases; J trimming: 2 bases; junction bases outside the gene matches: 3. CDR1 is SGHRS, CDR2 YFSETQ, per germline. This CDR3 is CASSGGTSGRAYEQYF. CDR3 coding DNA: TGCGCCAGCAGCGGAGGGACTAGCGGGAGGGCCTACGAGCAGTACTTC.

V and J are TRBV11-3 and TRBJ2-1; 9 nucleotides align to TRBD2. The CDR3 covers 14 residues. Germline V gene lookup returns CDR1 SGHNT and CDR2 YENEEA. Trimming cost V 5 bases and J 9 bases; bases outside gene matches: 8. The CDR3 DNA follows: TGTGCCAGCAGCCATAGCGGGAGTCGGTCTGAGCAGTTCTTC. Translation gives CASSHSGSRSEQFF.

The chain combines TRBV11-3 with TRBJ2-5; tentatively, D is TRBD1 (6 bases). The J call is uncertain, as TRBJ2-7 better fits the DNA end. Germline lookup yields CDR1 SGHNT and CDR2 YENEEA. The CDR3 has 15 residues. CDR3 loop: CASSLGQANSYEQYF. Written as DNA, the CDR3 is TGTGCCAGCAGCTTAGGACAGGCTAACTCCTACGAGCAGTACTTC.

This chain joins TRBV25-1 and TRBJ2-1; D ambiguous. The CDR3 is 14 residues long. V dropped 3 bases and J dropped 5 bases, with 11 bases sitting between them. CDR1 is MGHDK and CDR2 is SYGVNS in the germline V gene. For the CDR3, the DNA is TGTGCCAGCAGTGACCCAAGGCGGCACAATGAGCAGTTCTTC. Protein: CASSDPRRHNEQFF.